This TCR beta chain was retrieved from a study of cytomegalovirus exposure and HLA in healthy donors (TCRdb year 2017). A note on the overall study: According to a later analysis, the 120 or so validation repertoires were produced on the same platform as the 700 or so repertoires of the first cohort. The aim of the study was to test whether cataloging public T cell receptors could identify signatures of past pathogen exposure. Along with the approximately 700-subject first cohort, a separate validation cohort of over a hundred different subjects was used. To predict cytomegalovirus infection status, the study brought together high-throughput TCR immunosequencing, statistical association of individual TCRs with disease status, and machine learning. The investigation overall reported the following: In vitro tests confirmed that a few of the cytomegalovirus-associated TCR beta chains recognize cytomegalovirus antigens. All 120 or so repertoires were used to score co-occurrence in the validation cohort in a later analysis, because that analysis had no HLA typing for the cohort. Subsequent analysis determined that TCRs grouped into clusters in the first cohort also showed a tendency toward co-occurrence across the 90 to 150 validation repertoires, and roughly 95% of cluster scores exceeded 0. While some public TCRs were present in many individuals, most TCR sequences turned up only very rarely across donors. According to the authors, the approach could potentially be generalized to other disease states and immunological phenotypes. The study gave a list of 150 to 200 TCR beta chains associated with cytomegalovirus. The classifier was reported to diagnose cytomegalovirus status with high specificity and sensitivity in both the original and validation cohorts.

Library prep was done by the immunoSEQ multiplex PCR assay. Per the authors' processing: To diagnose cytomegalovirus status from the catalog of TCR beta chain sequences, a statistical classification framework was built. TCRdb re-hosts the immuneACCESS table, in-frame sequences only. Its copies lack some clones; in the studies checked, an unresolved V gene accounts for under half of them, and the cause for the rest is not known. V and J calls and clone size are as listed in that table; D and trimming were resolved from the DNA. The sample includes 200,000 or so clones, with around nine tenths observed a single time. The ten largest account for about 0.95% of the sample. In regard to this clone: Its target antigen remains unknown. Per-nucleotide qualities are absent, and no much larger clonotype sits a single base away.

Via the germline V gene, CDR1 is SQVTM and CDR2 ANQGSEA. V loses 7 bases at its end and J loses 1 base; junction bases beyond the gene matches: 10. The CDR3 goes from the cysteine to the phenylalanine over 15 residues. Only the CDR3 DNA stays, 45 bases, in frame from base 1. The donors were included in the validation cohort of approximately 130 subjects, a group kept apart from the approximately 670-subject first cohort. The material sequenced was PBMCs. The origin of this receptor is a woman in her late teens or twenties in good health and CMV-seronegative. The sequence joins TRBV29-1 to TRBJ2-1; TRBD1 lines up with 7 middle nucleotides. The CDR3 reads as follows: CSASDRATSYNEQFF. The DNA sequence reads TGCAGCGCTTCTGACAGGGCCACGTCCTACAATGAGCAGTTCTTC.